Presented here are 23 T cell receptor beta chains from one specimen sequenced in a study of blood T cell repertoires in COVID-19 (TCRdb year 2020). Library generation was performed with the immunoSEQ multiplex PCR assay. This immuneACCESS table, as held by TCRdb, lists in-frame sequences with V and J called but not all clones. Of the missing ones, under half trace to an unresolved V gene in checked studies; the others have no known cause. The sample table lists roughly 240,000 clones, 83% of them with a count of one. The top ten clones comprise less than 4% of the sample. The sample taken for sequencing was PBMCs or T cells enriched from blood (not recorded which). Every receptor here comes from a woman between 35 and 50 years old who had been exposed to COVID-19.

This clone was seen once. The CDR3 spells CASSQGLAGASEYNEQFF. Here the CDR3 DNA reads TGCGCCAGCAGCCAAGGACTAGCGGGGGCCTCGGAATACAATGAGCAGTTCTTC. The chain links TRBV5-1 to TRBJ2-1; 13 nucleotides line up with TRBD2. Germline V gene sequence: CDR1 SGHRS, CDR2 YFSETQ. The length of the CDR3 is 18 residues. Losses at the gene ends were 4 bases for V and 4 bases for J; bases not matched to a gene: 11. Variable domain in full (rest from reference TRBV5-1 and TRBJ2-1): KAGVTQTPRYLIKTRGQQVTLSCSPISGHRSVSWYQQTPGQGLQFLFEYFSETQRNKGNFPGRFSGRQFSNSRSEMNVSTLELGDSALYLCASSQGLAGASEYNEQFFGPGTRLTVL.

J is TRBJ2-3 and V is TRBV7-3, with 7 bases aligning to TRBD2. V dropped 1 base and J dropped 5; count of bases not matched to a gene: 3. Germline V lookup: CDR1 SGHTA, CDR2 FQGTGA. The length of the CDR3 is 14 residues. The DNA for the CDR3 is TGTGCCAGCAGCTTAAGTGGGAGGGGAGATACGCAGTATTTT. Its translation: CASSLSGRGDTQYF.

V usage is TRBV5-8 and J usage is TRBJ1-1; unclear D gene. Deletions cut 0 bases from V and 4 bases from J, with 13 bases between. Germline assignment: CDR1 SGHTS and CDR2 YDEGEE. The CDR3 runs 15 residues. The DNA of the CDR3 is TGTGCCAGCAGCTTGGCCGGGAGAGGGAGCACTGAAGCTTTCTTT. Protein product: CASSLAGRGSTEAFF.

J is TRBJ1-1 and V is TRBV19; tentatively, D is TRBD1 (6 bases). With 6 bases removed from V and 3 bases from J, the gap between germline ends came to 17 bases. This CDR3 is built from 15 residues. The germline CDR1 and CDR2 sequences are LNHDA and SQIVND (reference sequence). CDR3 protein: CASRIQGVRDTEAFF. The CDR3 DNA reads TGTGCCAGTAGAATACAGGGTGTTCGGGACACTGAAGCTTTCTTT. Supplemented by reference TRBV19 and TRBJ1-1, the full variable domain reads DGGITQSPKYLFRKEGQNVTLSCEQNLNHDAMYWYRQDPGQGLRLIYYSQIVNDFQKGDIAEGYSVSREKKESFPLTVTSAQKNPTAFYLCASRIQGVRDTEAFFGQGTRLTVV.

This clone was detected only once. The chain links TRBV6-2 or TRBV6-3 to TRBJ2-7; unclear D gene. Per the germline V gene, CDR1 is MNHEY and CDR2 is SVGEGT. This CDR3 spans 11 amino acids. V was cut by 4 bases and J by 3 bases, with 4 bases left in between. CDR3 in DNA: TGTGCCAGCAGTTTATTCTACGAGCAGTACTTC. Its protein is CASSLFYEQYF.

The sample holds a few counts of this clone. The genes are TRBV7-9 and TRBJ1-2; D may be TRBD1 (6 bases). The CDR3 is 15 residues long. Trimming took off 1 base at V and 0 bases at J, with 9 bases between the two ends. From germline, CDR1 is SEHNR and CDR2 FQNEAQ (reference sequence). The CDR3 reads CASSLGQVTNYGYTF. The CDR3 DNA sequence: TGTGCCAGCAGCTTAGGACAGGTTACTAACTATGGCTACACCTTC. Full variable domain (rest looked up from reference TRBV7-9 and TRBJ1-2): DTGVSQNPRHKITKRGQNVTFRCDPISEHNRLYWYRQTLGQGPEFLTYFQNEAQLEKSRLLSDRFSAERPKGSFSTLEIQRTEQGDSAMYLCASSLGQVTNYGYTFGSGTRLTVV.

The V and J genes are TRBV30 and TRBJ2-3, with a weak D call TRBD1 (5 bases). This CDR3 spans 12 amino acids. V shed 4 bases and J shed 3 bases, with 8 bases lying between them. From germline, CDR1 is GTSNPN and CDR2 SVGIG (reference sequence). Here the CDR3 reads CAWNDRTDTQYF. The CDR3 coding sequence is TGTGCCTGGAACGACAGAACAGATACGCAGTATTTT.

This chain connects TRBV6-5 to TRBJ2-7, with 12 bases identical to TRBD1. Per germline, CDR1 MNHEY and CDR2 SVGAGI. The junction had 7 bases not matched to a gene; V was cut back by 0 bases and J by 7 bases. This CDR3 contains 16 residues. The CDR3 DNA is TGTGCCAGCAGTTACTCCCCCGGGACAGGGGGCGAAGAGCAGTACTTC. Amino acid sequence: CASSYSPGTGGEEQYF.

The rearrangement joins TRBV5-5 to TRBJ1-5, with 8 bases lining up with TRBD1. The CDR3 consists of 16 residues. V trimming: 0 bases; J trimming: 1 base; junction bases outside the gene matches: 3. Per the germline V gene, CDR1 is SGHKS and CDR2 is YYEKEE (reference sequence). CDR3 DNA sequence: TGTGCCAGCAGCTTGGTTCAGGGGGCGAGCAATCAGCCCCAGCATTTT. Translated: CASSLVQGASNQPQHF.

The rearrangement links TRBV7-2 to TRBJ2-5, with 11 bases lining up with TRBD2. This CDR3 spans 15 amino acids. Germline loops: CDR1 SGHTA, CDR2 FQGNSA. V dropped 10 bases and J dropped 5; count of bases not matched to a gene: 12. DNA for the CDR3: TGTGCCACCCAGATAGCGGGGGGGCGAGGGGAGACCCAGTACTTC. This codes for CATQIAGGRGETQYF.

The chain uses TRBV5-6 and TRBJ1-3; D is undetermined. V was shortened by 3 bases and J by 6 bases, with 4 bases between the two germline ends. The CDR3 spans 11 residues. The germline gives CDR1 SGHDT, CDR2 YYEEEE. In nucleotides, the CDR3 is TGTGCCAGCAGCTCGGTAAACACCATATATTTT. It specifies CASSSVNTIYF.

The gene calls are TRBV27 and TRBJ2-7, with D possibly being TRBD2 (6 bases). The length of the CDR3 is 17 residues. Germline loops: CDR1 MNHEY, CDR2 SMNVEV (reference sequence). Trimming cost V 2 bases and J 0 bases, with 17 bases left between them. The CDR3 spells CASSLRLEGTGSYEQYF. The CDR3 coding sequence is TGTGCCAGCAGTTTACGCTTGGAGGGGACGGGCTCCTACGAGCAGTACTTC.

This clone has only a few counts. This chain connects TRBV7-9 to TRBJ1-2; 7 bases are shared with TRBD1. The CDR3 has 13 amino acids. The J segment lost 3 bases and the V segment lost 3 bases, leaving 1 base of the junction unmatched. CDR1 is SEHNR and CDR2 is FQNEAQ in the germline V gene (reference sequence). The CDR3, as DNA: TGTGCCAGCAGCTTCGGGACAGACTATGGCTACACCTTC. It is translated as CASSFGTDYGYTF.

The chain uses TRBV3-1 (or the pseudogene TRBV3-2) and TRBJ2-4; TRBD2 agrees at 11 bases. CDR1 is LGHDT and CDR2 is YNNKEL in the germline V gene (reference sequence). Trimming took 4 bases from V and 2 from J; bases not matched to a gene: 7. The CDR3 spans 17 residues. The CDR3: CASSPRTSGLTKNIQYF. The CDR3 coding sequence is TGTGCCAGCAGCCCCCGGACTAGCGGGCTTACCAAAAACATTCAGTACTTC.

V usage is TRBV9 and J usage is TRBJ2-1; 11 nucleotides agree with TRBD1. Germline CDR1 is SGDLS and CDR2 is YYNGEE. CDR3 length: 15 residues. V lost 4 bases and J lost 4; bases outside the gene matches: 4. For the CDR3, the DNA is TGTGCCAGCAGCATCCGGGACAGGGGGTACAATGAGCAGTTCTTC. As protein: CASSIRDRGYNEQFF.

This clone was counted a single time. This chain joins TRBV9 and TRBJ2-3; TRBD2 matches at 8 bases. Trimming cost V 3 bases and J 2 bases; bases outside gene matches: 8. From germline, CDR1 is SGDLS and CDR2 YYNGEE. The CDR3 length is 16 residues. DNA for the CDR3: TGTGCCAGCAGCGCGGGAGGGGGGGGCCACACAGATACGCAGTATTTT. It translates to CASSAGGGGHTDTQYF.

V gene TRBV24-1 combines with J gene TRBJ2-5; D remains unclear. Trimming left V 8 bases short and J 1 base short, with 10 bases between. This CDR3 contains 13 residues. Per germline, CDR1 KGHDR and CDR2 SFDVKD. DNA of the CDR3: TGTGCCACCAAGAAGGCAGGCCAAGAGACCCAGTACTTC. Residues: CATKKAGQETQYF.

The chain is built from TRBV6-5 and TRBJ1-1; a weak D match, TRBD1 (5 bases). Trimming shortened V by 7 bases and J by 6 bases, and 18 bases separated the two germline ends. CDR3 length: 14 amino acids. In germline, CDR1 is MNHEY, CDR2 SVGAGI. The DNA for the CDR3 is TGTGCCAGCAACCCAAGCGGGGGTTTCGCTGAAGCTTTCTTT. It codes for CASNPSGGFAEAFF.

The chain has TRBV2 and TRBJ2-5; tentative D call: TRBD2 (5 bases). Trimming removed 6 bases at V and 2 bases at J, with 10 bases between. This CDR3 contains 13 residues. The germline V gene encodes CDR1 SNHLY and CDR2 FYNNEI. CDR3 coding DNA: TGTGCCAGCAGCCTCGGGATGCAAGAGACCCAGTACTTC. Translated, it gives CASSLGMQETQYF. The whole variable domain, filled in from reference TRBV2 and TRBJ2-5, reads EPEVTQTPSHQVTQMGQEVILRCVPISNHLYFYWYRQILGQKVEFLVSFYNNEISEKSEIFDDQFSVERPDGSNFTLKIRSTKLEDSAMYFCASSLGMQETQYFGPGTRLLVL.

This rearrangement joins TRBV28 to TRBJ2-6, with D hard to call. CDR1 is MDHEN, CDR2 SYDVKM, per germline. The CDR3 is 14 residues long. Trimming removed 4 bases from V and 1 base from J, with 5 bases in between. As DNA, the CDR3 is TGTGCCAGCAGTTCCGAGTCTGGGGCCAACGTCCTGACTTTC. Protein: CASSSESGANVLTF. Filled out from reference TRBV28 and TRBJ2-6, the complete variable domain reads DVKVTQSSRYLVKRTGEKVFLECVQDMDHENMFWYRQDPGLGLRLIYFSYDVKMKEKGDIPEGYSVSREKKERFSLILESASTNQTSMYLCASSSESGANVLTFGAGSRLTVL.

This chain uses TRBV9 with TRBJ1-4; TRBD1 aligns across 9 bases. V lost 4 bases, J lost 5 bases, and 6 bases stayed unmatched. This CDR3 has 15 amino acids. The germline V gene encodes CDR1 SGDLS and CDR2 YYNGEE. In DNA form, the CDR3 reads TGTGCCAGCAGCTCCCAAGGACAGGGGAATGAAAAACTGTTTTTT. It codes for CASSSQGQGNEKLFF.

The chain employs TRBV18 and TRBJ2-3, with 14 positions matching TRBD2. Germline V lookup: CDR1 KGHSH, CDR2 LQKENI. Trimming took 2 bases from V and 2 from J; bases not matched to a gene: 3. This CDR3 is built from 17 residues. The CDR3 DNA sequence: TGTGCCAGCTCACCAGGACTAGCGGGGGGTTACACAGATACGCAGTATTTT. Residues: CASSPGLAGGYTDTQYF.

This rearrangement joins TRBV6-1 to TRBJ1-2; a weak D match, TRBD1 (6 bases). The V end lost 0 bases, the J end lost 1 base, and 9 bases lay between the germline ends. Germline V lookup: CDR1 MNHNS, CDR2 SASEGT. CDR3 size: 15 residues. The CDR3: CASSEAGRGNYGYTF. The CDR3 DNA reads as TGTGCCAGCAGTGAAGCGGGCAGGGGTAACTATGGCTACACCTTC.